Presented here are 25 T cell receptor beta chains from one specimen sequenced in a study of beta chain features in type 1 diabetes. Notes on the study in general: Among all four CD4+ subsets, Type 1 diabetes patients had TCRB CDR3s that were moderately but significantly shorter.

No cognate antigen is known for these TCRs. Expressed TCRB transcripts were sequenced, since all the RNA that had been isolated was reverse transcribed. This table comes from immunoSEQ multiplex PCR, and its TCRdb copy is limited to in-frame clones, with some not included. The table has hundreds of thousands of clones, about 14% seen once. Sequenced: naive CD4+ T cells from blood. All receptors derive from a man aged 18 to 30 with type 1 diabetes.

The rearrangement joins TRBV7-6 to TRBJ1-1; D gene unclear. Trimming cost V 1 base and J 1 base, with 10 bases left between them. This CDR3 has 15 residues. CDR1 is SGHVS, CDR2 FNYEAQ, per germline. As DNA, the CDR3 is TGTGCCAGCAGCTTAGAAGCCTTCCAGAACACTGAAGCTTTCTTT. As protein: CASSLEAFQNTEAFF. Filled out from reference TRBV7-6 and TRBJ1-1, the complete variable domain reads GAGVSQSPRYKVTKRGQDVALRCDPISGHVSLYWYRQALGQGPEFLTYFNYEAQQDKSGLPNDRFSAERPEGSISTLTIQRTEQRDSAMYRCASSLEAFQNTEAFFGQGTRLTVV.

The rearrangement uses TRBV28 and TRBJ2-1, with D unresolved. Germline lookup yields CDR1 MDHEN and CDR2 SYDVKM. This CDR3 spans 16 amino acids. V was shortened by 1 base and J by 5 bases, with 15 bases between the two germline ends. The CDR3 DNA reads TGTGCCAGCAGTTTATTAGGGAACCCTGCCCACAATGAGCAGTTCTTC. It translates to CASSLLGNPAHNEQFF.

The V call is TRBV7-9, the J call TRBJ2-7; D ambiguous. The CDR3 sequence is 14 residues long. Germline V gene sequence: CDR1 SEHNR, CDR2 FQNEAQ (reference sequence). V was pared by 3 bases and J by 2 bases, with 11 bases between. This chain's CDR3 is CASSFDLGTYEQYF. CDR3 nucleotide sequence: TGTGCCAGCAGCTTTGACTTGGGGACCTACGAGCAGTACTTC. Combining the CDR3 with reference TRBV7-9 and TRBJ2-7 gives the whole variable domain DTGVSQNPRHKITKRGQNVTFRCDPISEHNRLYWYRQTLGQGPEFLTYFQNEAQLEKSRLLSDRFSAERPKGSFSTLEIQRTEQGDSAMYLCASSFDLGTYEQYFGPGTRLTVT.

This clone has just a few counts. The junction departs from the called germline gene at one end, perhaps through a read error. This sequence joins TRBV28 and TRBJ1-5, with 7 bases that match TRBD1. CDR3 size: 11 residues. Looked up from germline, CDR1 is MDHEN and CDR2 is SYDVKM. The CDR3 sequence: CASSSWDSQYF. DNA of the CDR3: TGTGCCAGCAGTTCCTGGGACAGCCAGTACTTT.

The rearrangement joins TRBV9 to TRBJ2-4; 8 nucleotides line up with TRBD1. The junction had 8 bases not matched to a gene; V was cut back by 3 bases and J by 0 bases. CDR1 is SGDLS, CDR2 YYNGEE, per germline. The CDR3 runs to 17 residues. The CDR3 DNA sequence: TGTGCCAGCAGCGCTCGACAGGGGCCTCCAGCCAAAAACATTCAGTACTTC. Translated: CASSARQGPPAKNIQYF.

The V call is TRBV5-6, the J call TRBJ2-5; a possible D gene is TRBD1 (5 bases). The length of the CDR3 is 14 residues. Trimming took 4 bases from V and 1 from J, leaving 11 bases between them. Germline assignment: CDR1 SGHDT and CDR2 YYEEEE. CDR3 sequence: CASSMTVLQETQYF. CDR3 nucleotide sequence: TGTGCCAGCAGCATGACAGTGCTCCAAGAGACCCAGTACTTC.

The chain has TRBV25-1 and TRBJ1-2; a weak D match, TRBD1 (6 bases). Germline lookup yields CDR1 MGHDK and CDR2 SYGVNS. The CDR3 has 15 residues. V was clipped by 6 bases and J by 4 bases, with 18 bases between them. This CDR3 reads CASSTRGGGGYGYTF. CDR3 DNA sequence: TGTGCCAGCAGCACTAGAGGCGGGGGCGGCTATGGCTACACCTTC.

This chain connects TRBV11-2 to TRBJ2-5; TRBD1 matches 7 bases. The CDR3 sequence is 14 residues long. Germline CDR1 SGHAT, CDR2 FQNNGV. Germline trimming cut 5 bases from V and 2 bases from J; bases unmatched to any gene: 5. The chain's CDR3 is CASSQGQKQETQYF. The CDR3 bases are TGTGCCAGCAGCCAGGGACAGAAACAAGAGACCCAGTACTTC.

The chain combines TRBV5-6 with TRBJ2-4; D is ambiguous. V was shortened by 4 bases and J by 13 bases, with 12 bases between the two germline ends. The length of the CDR3 is 11 residues. Looked up from germline, CDR1 is SGHDT and CDR2 is YYEEEE. Here the CDR3 DNA reads TGTGCCAGCAGCCTAAGGACGGAACAGTACTTC. Its protein product is CASSLRTEQYF.

This clone has only a few counts. The chain employs TRBV18 and TRBJ2-7; no clear D gene. The V end lost 6 bases, the J end lost 3 bases, and 12 bases lay between the germline ends. The CDR3 runs to 13 residues. The germline V gene has CDR1 KGHSH and CDR2 LQKENI. The CDR3, as DNA: TGTGCCAGCTCCGTAGGGCTGGACTACGAGCAGTACTTC. As protein: CASSVGLDYEQYF.

The V gene is TRBV30, the J gene TRBJ2-2, with no clear D. The CDR3 runs to 12 residues. Germline V gene data show CDR1 as GTSNPN and CDR2 as SVGIG (reference sequence). Trimming cost V 3 bases and J 5 bases, with 7 bases left between them. CDR3 in DNA: TGTGCCTGGAGACCCCGAACCGGGGAGCTGTTTTTT. Its protein is CAWRPRTGELFF.

V usage is TRBV5-4 and J usage is TRBJ2-1; maybe TRBD2 (5 bases). V lost 0 bases to trimming and J lost 4 bases, with 11 bases between them. CDR1 and CDR2 from the germline V gene are SGHNT and YYREEE (reference sequence). The length of the CDR3 is 15 residues. The chain's CDR3 is CASSLAASLYNEQFF. The CDR3 region has the DNA TGTGCCAGCAGCTTGGCGGCTAGCCTATACAATGAGCAGTTCTTC.

This clone has more than one count but fewer than ten. The chain joins TRBV25-1 to TRBJ1-4; tentative D call: TRBD1 (5 bases). The V end was cut by 8 bases, the J end by 0 bases, with 10 bases between. The CDR3 has 14 residues. Germline CDR1 is MGHDK and CDR2 is SYGVNS. CDR3 sequence reads: CASQGTATNEKLFF. CDR3 sequence (DNA): TGTGCCAGCCAAGGGACGGCAACTAATGAAAAACTGTTTTTT.

The chain links TRBV6-5 to TRBJ1-2; 9 bases are a match to TRBD1. The V and J ends lost 8 bases and 2 bases, in that order; junction bases with no gene match: 9. The CDR3 runs 15 residues. CDR1 MNHEY and CDR2 SVGAGI come from the germline V gene. CDR3 sequence reads: CASLSPGQGNYGYTF. Here the CDR3 DNA reads TGTGCCAGCTTGAGTCCGGGACAGGGAAACTATGGCTACACCTTC.

J is TRBJ2-5 and V is TRBV4-1, with 8 positions matching TRBD1. After removal of 3 bases from V and 5 bases from J, the junction contained 8 bases not matched to a gene. This CDR3 is built from 15 residues. CDR1 is MGHRA and CDR2 is YSYEKL in the germline V gene. In nucleotides, the CDR3 is TGCGCCAGCAGCCAGGCGGGACAGGCCGCGGAGACCCAGTACTTC. This gives the protein CASSQAGQAAETQYF.

This clone came up a few times. The rearrangement uses TRBV11-3 and TRBJ2-3; TRBD2 matches 11 bases. This CDR3 has 17 amino acids. The germline V gene has CDR1 SGHNT and CDR2 YENEEA. V was clipped by 1 base and J by 3 bases; unmatched bases: 6. DNA of the CDR3: TGTGCCAGCAGCTTAGGAAGACTAGCGGGGATTACAGATACGCAGTATTTT. Translated: CASSLGRLAGITDTQYF.

J is TRBJ2-3 and V is TRBV29-1; D is undetermined. V was cut by 6 bases and J by 0 bases, with 13 bases left in between. Germline CDR1 reads SQVTM; CDR2 reads ANQGSEA. CDR3 size: 14 residues. This chain's CDR3 is CSVALSPSTDTQYF. The CDR3 bases are TGCAGCGTAGCACTGTCCCCTAGCACAGATACGCAGTATTTT.

The J gene is TRBJ1-2, the V gene TRBV4-1; D uncertain. CDR1 is MGHRA, CDR2 YSYEKL, per germline. The V gene lost 4 bases and the J gene lost 4 bases, with 19 bases spanning the gap. The CDR3 is made up of 16 amino acids. In nucleotides, the CDR3 is TGCGCCAGCAGCCGATCTCACGGAGTGGATGGCTATGGCTACACCTTC. As protein: CASSRSHGVDGYGYTF.

The chain uses TRBV29-1 and TRBJ1-1, with D possibly being TRBD1 (5 bases). This CDR3 spans 14 amino acids. Germline loops: CDR1 SQVTM, CDR2 ANQGSEA. V gave up 7 bases and J gave up 1 base, with 16 bases separating them. CDR3: CSAPGAGANTEAFF. CDR3 bases: TGCAGCGCTCCCGGGGCAGGAGCGAACACTGAAGCTTTCTTT.

In the case of this clone: The junction shows a germline mismatch at one end, possibly a read error. The chain combines TRBV7-7 with TRBJ2-5; the D gene could be TRBD1 or TRBD2 (5 bases each). The CDR3 has 14 amino acids. Germline V gene data show CDR1 as SSHAT and CDR2 as FNYEAQ (reference sequence). The CDR3 bases are TGTGCTAGCAGCTTGGGGACCTACCAAGAGACCCAGTACTTC. Amino acid sequence: CASSLGTYQETQYF.

This chain joins TRBV30 and TRBJ2-1, with 8 bases lining up with TRBD1. V dropped 3 bases and J dropped 4; count of bases not matched to a gene: 5. The germline V gene encodes CDR1 GTSNPN and CDR2 SVGIG (reference sequence). This CDR3 region has 14 residues. The CDR3 DNA follows: TGTGCCTGGAGCCCGGGACAGGCATACAATGAGCAGTTCTTC. Encoded protein: CAWSPGQAYNEQFF.

The V call is TRBV5-6, the J call TRBJ1-1; TRBD1 matches at 8 bases. The germline V gene has CDR1 SGHDT and CDR2 YYEEEE. The CDR3 runs 14 residues. The V and J ends lost 3 bases and 11 bases, in that order; junction bases with no gene match: 12. The CDR3: CASSYLRTGRAAFF. The CDR3 DNA reads as TGTGCCAGCAGCTACCTGCGGACAGGGAGAGCGGCTTTCTTT.

This clone occurred a few times. The chain carries TRBV29-1 and TRBJ2-1; TRBD2 matches at 7 bases. This CDR3 region has 14 residues. The J segment lost 6 bases and the V segment lost 8 bases, leaving 13 bases of the junction unmatched. Germline lookup yields CDR1 SQVTM and CDR2 ANQGSEA. DNA of the CDR3: TGCAGCTCCCGCGGCGGGAGAGGAGTCAATGAGCAGTTCTTC. Its protein product is CSSRGGRGVNEQFF.

Note on this clone: The same CDR3 arises from other DNA sequences in this sample as well. This rearrangement joins TRBV7-2 to TRBJ1-2; no clear D gene. V lost 5 bases and J lost 0, with 10 bases in between. Germline CDR1 and CDR2: SGHTA and FQGNSA. There are 14 residues in the CDR3. CDR3 sequence reads: CASSPGLTNYGYTF. As DNA, the CDR3 is TGTGCCAGCAGCCCCGGACTCACTAACTATGGCTACACCTTC.

V gene TRBV28 combines with J gene TRBJ2-3; D unresolved. V lost 6 bases and J 2 bases, leaving 12 bases between the germline ends. The CDR3 spans 14 residues. Germline values: CDR1 MDHEN, CDR2 SYDVKM. CDR3 protein: CASSSFGPTDTQYF. CDR3 DNA: TGTGCCAGCAGCTCCTTTGGTCCCACAGATACGCAGTATTTT.